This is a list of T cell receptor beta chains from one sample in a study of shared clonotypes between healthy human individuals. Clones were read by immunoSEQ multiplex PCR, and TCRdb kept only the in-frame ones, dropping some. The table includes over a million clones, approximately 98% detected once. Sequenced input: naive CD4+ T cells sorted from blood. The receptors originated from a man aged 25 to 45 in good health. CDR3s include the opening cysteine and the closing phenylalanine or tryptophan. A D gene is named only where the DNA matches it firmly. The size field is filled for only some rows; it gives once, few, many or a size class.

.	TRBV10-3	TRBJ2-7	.	TGTGCCATCATGGGCTTTGGGGGAGGCTACGAGCAGTACTTC	CAIMGFGGGYEQYF
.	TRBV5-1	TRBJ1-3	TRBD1	TGCGCCAGCACCCAGGGGGCCGTTAGCTCTGGAAACACCATATATTTT	CASTQGAVSSGNTIYF
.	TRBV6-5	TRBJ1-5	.	TGTGCCAGCAGTTACTCCCGTGCTGGGAATCAGCCCCAGCATTTT	CASSYSRAGNQPQHF
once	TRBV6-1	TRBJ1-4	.	TGTGCCAGCAGTGACACAGAAAAACTGTTTTTT	CASSDTEKLFF
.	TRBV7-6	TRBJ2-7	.	TGTGCCAGCAGTTCGGCCAGGTTGGGCGAGCAGTACTTC	CASSSARLGEQYF
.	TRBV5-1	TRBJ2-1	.	TGCGCCAGCAGCTTGGGGACCTACGACAATGAGCAGTTCTTC	CASSLGTYDNEQFF
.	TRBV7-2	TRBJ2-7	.	TGTGCCAGCAGCCCCAGGGAAGGGAACGAGCAGTACTTC	CASSPREGNEQYF
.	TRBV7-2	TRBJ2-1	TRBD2	TGTGCCAGCAGCTTAGGAGCGGGAGGTTTCAATGAGCAGTTCTTC	CASSLGAGGFNEQFF
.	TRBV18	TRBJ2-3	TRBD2	TGTGCCAGCTCACCTGGGACTAGCGGGAGAACCTCAGATACGCAGTATTTT	CASSPGTSGRTSDTQYF
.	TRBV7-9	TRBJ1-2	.	TGTGCCAGCAGCCCCGCTGGGCGGACTTCTAATGGCTACACCTTC	CASSPAGRTSNGYTF
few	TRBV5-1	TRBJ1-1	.	TGCGCCAGCAGCTCGACAGTGAACACTGAAGCTTTCTTT	CASSSTVNTEAFF
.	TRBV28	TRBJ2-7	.	TGTGCCAGCAGTAGCCCAGGCGGCAGGGTCTACGAGCAGTACTTC	CASSSPGGRVYEQYF
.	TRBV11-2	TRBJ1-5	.	TGTGCCAGCAGCTCCGTCCCGGGGTCAGGATCCCTTGCGCCCCAGCATTTT	CASSSVPGSGSLAPQHF
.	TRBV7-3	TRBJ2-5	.	TGTGCCAGCAGCTTTAGTCGTATTCAAGAGACCCAGTACTTC	CASSFSRIQETQYF
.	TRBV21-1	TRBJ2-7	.	TGTGCCAGCACACAGGGGCGCCCCTACGAGCAGTACTTC	CASTQGRPYEQYF
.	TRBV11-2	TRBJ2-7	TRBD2	TGTGCCAGCAGCACTCGGACTAGGTTCTCCTACGAGCAGTACTTC	CASSTRTRFSYEQYF
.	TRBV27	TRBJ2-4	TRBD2	TGTGCCAGCAGTTCTGGACTAGCGGGAATCGGGGACATTCAGTACTTC	CASSSGLAGIGDIQYF
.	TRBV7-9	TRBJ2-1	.	TGTGCCAGCAGCCATTCCCAACCTAGAGATGAGCAGTTCTTC	CASSHSQPRDEQFF
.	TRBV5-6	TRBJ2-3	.	TGTGCCAGCAGCTCCGGGGTAGCGGCTAACCGGGATACGCAGTATTTT	CASSSGVAANRDTQYF
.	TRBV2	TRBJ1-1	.	TGTGCCAGCAGACAGGGTAATGAAGCTTTCTTT	CASRQGNEAFF
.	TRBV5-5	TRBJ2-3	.	TGTGCCAGCACACCCCTAGGGGGCACAGATACGCAGTATTTT	CASTPLGGTDTQYF
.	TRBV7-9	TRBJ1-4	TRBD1	TGTGCCAGCACGGGACAGTCTGAAAAACTGTTTTTT	CASTGQSEKLFF